This paragraph reports one T cell receptor beta chain. Assignments of participants to cohorts depended upon their own reported clinical history. Authors' data handling: Reference gene primer amplification gave estimated nucleated cell counts. Data came from immunoSEQ multiplex PCR; TCRdb stores just in-frame clones and leaves some out. The D gene and trimming were derived from the DNA, and the V and J assignments and clone size from that table. The repertoire holds 200,000 to 300,000 clones, with about 89% as singletons. The V gene's germline CDR1 is SGDLS and CDR2 YYNGEE. CDR3 length: 16 amino acids. Trimming shortened V by 3 bases and J by 0 bases, and 13 bases separated the two germline ends. The record originates from a study of blood T cell repertoires in COVID-19.

This receptor was obtained from a woman in her 30s who had recovered from COVID-19. The sequenced material came from PBMCs or T cells enriched from blood (not recorded which). This sequence joins TRBV9 and TRBJ2-1, with D possibly TRBD1 on 6 matching bases. The CDR3: CASSGWDTGSYNEQFF. Written as DNA, the CDR3 is TGTGCCAGCAGCGGTTGGGACACTGGCTCCTACAATGAGCAGTTCTTC.